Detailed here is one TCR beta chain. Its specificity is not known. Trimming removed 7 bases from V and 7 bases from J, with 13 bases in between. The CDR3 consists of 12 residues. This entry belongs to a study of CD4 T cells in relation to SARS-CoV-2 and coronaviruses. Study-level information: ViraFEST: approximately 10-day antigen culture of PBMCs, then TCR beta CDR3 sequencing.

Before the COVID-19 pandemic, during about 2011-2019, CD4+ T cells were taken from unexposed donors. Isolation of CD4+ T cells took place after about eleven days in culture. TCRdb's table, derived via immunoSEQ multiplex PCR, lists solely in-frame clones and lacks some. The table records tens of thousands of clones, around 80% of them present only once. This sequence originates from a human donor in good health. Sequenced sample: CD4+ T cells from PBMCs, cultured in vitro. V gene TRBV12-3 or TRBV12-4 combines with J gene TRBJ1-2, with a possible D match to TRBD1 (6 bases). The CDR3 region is CASTKEGGGYTF. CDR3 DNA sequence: TGTGCCAGCACCAAAGAAGGGGGTGGCTACACCTTC.